This passage covers 21 T cell receptor beta chains from one sample sequenced in a study of Graves' ophthalmopathy and Graves' hyperthyroidism (dated by TCRdb to 2017 to 2018). The sequencer listed for this sample is Illumina HiSeq 2000. For repertoire sequencing, TCR beta CDR3 regions were amplified from RNA transcripts. The first round of RT-PCR was done with HTBI primers and the Qiagen OneStep RT-PCR kit, and was followed by a second round of multiplex PCR, then size selection and purification. The public reads were quality trimmed at Q25 with fastp and then assembled into clones with MiXCR by TCRdb, keeping productive beta chains. Identical CDR3 protein sequences are pooled into one entry, listed with their most common genes and DNA. This sample lists approximately 480,000 distinct CDR3 sequences; 13% to 15% were detected once. The biggest ten clones account for about a tenth of the sample. The sequenced material came from blood. Source of these receptors: a woman in her 30s with Graves' ophthalmopathy. Donor details come from another sample of the same person, matched by shared clones.

The table lists this clonotype with many counts. The chain employs TRBV12-5 and TRBJ1-1; perhaps TRBD1 as D (6 bases). Trimming shortened V by 2 bases and J by 1 base, and 11 bases separated the two germline ends. CDR1 and CDR2 from the germline V gene are LGHNT and FRNRAP. The CDR3 covers 15 residues. The CDR3: CASGLWARGNTEAFF. The CDR3 nucleotides read TGTGCTAGTGGTTTGTGGGCCAGGGGGAACACTGAAGCTTTCTTT.

The table lists this clonotype with many counts. This chain links TRBV7-8 with TRBJ1-2; 7 positions agree with TRBD1. Germline values: CDR1 SGHVS, CDR2 FQNEAQ. The CDR3 consists of 16 residues. The junction had 7 bases not matched to a gene; V was cut back by 2 bases and J by 1 base. CDR3 DNA: TGTGCCAGCAGCTTATCGATTACAGGGGTTAACTATGGCTACACCTTC. It is translated as CASSLSITGVNYGYTF. The complete variable domain, with remaining parts taken from reference TRBV7-8 and TRBJ1-2, reads GAGVSQSPRYKVAKRGQDVALRCDPISGHVSLFWYQQALGQGPEFLTYFQNEAQLDKSGLPSDRFFAERPEGSVSTLKIQRTQQEDSAVYLCASSLSITGVNYGYTFGSGTRLTVV.

This clonotype has just a few counts. A much larger clone differs by one base, so this may be a read error. This chain uses TRBV30 with TRBJ1-1, with 7 nucleotides matching TRBD1. V gave up 2 bases and J gave up 5 bases; unmatched junction bases: 5. CDR3 length equals 13 residues. The germline gives CDR1 GTSNPN, CDR2 SVGIG (reference sequence). The CDR3 sequence: CAWSMQGGTEAFF. The CDR3 coding sequence is TGTGCCTGGAGTATGCAGGGGGGTACTGAAGCTTTCTTT.

This clonotype was detected many times. The chain joins TRBV12-5 to TRBJ2-5; 10 bases line up with TRBD2. V lost 5 bases, J lost 2 bases, and 5 bases stayed unmatched. Germline CDR1 reads LGHNT; CDR2 reads FRNRAP. The CDR3 spans 15 residues. The CDR3 nucleotides are TGTGCTAGTGGTGGGACTAGCGAACCGCAAGAGACCCAGTACTTC. This gives the protein CASGGTSEPQETQYF.

In its sample, this clonotype was seen many times. The chain links TRBV27 to TRBJ2-7, with 11 positions matching TRBD2. The germline gives CDR1 MNHEY, CDR2 SMNVEV (reference sequence). CDR3 size: 15 residues. The junction had 5 bases not matched to a gene; V was cut back by 5 bases and J by 2 bases. CDR3 residues: CASSPGTSGTYEQYF. CDR3 DNA sequence: TGTGCCAGCAGTCCCGGGACTAGCGGTACCTACGAGCAGTACTTC.

This clonotype was seen only a few times. The genes are TRBV28 and TRBJ1-6; 9 bases fit TRBD1. Germline loops: CDR1 MDHEN, CDR2 SYDVKM. This CDR3 is 16 amino acids long. V lost 4 bases to trimming and J lost 8 bases; unmatched junction nucleotides: 9. In DNA form, the CDR3 reads TGTGCCAGCAGTTCCGGGACAGGGCCTAGTTATTCACCCCTCCACTTT. Its translation: CASSSGTGPSYSPLHF.

This clonotype was counted ten times or more. The V call is TRBV14, the J call TRBJ1-2; TRBD1 aligns across 11 bases. CDR1 and CDR2 (germline): SGHDN, FVKESK. The CDR3 extends over 20 amino acids. The ends lost 0 bases at V and 2 bases at J; junction bases unmatched: 14. The CDR3 sequence: CASSQDLDPGQGVFNYGYTF. The DNA for the CDR3 is TGTGCCAGCAGCCAAGATCTCGACCCGGGACAGGGGGTTTTCAACTATGGCTACACCTTC.

This clonotype has at least ten counts. The rearrangement links TRBV7-2 to TRBJ1-1; no clear D gene. The CDR3 runs to 13 residues. Trimming took off 4 bases at V and 3 bases at J, with 9 bases between the two ends. Germline V lookup: CDR1 SGHTA, CDR2 FQGNSA. CDR3 sequence reads: CASSSKRDTEAFF. CDR3 in DNA: TGTGCCAGCAGCTCCAAAAGGGACACTGAAGCTTTCTTT.

This clonotype appeared many times. This chain links TRBV7-9 with TRBJ2-7; 7 positions agree with TRBD1. The CDR3 is 13 residues long. Germline-derived CDR1 and CDR2 are SEHNR and FQNEAQ (reference sequence). Losses at the gene ends were 1 base for V and 5 bases for J; bases not matched to a gene: 2. CDR3 protein: CASSLEQGNEQYF. The CDR3 DNA reads TGTGCCAGCAGCTTAGAACAGGGGAACGAGCAGTACTTC.

This clonotype appeared many times. V usage is TRBV5-1 and J usage is TRBJ2-7; 8 bases line up with TRBD1. CDR3 length: 13 amino acids. Germline V gene sequence: CDR1 SGHRS, CDR2 YFSETQ. V lost 4 bases, J lost 5 bases, and 5 bases stayed unmatched. CDR3 in DNA: TGCGCCAGCAGCCGCGGACAGGGCCACGAGCAGTACTTC. Translating it yields CASSRGQGHEQYF.

Concerning this clonotype itself: With a much larger clone just one base away, this may be a read error. The V and J genes are TRBV7-9 and TRBJ1-6, with D possibly being TRBD1 (6 bases). Between the trimmed V and J ends, which lost 6 bases and 0 bases, there was a span of 9 bases. Germline assignment: CDR1 SEHNR and CDR2 FQNEAQ (reference sequence). The CDR3 sequence is 15 residues long. For the CDR3, the DNA is TGTGCCAGCAGACTAGGGGGCTCCTATAATTCACCCCTCCACTTT. Its translation is CASRLGGSYNSPLHF.

There are many counts of this clonotype. The chain recombines TRBV12-3 or TRBV12-4 with TRBJ2-7; D remains ambiguous. This CDR3 has 15 residues. Between the trimmed V and J ends, which lost 5 bases and 0 bases, there was a span of 14 bases. The CDR3 nucleotides are TGTGCCAGCAGTCAACGACTGAGGAGCTCCTACGAGCAGTACTTC. Translated: CASSQRLRSSYEQYF.

Details on this clonotype: The final CDR3 position lacks the conserved phenylalanine or tryptophan, pointing to a likely read error. The genes are TRBV12-3 or TRBV12-4 and TRBJ1-2; 7 bases are a match to TRBD1. V lost 5 bases, J lost 6 bases, and 12 bases stayed unmatched. CDR3 length: 15 amino acids. This CDR3 is CASSPYRGVKHGYTV. The CDR3 nucleotides read TGTGCCAGCAGTCCCTACAGGGGTGTGAAGCATGGCTACACCGTC.

The sample holds many counts of this clonotype. The chain carries TRBV5-1 and TRBJ2-1; D gene unclear. CDR1 SGHRS and CDR2 YFSETQ come from the germline V gene. The CDR3 consists of 15 residues. Trimming removed 0 bases at V and 2 bases at J, with 9 bases between. CDR3 DNA: TGCGCCAGCAGCTTGGGCGACACCGCCTACAATGAGCAGTTCTTC. Its translation is CASSLGDTAYNEQFF.

The chain uses TRBV6-1 and TRBJ2-7, with D tentatively TRBD1 or TRBD2 (7 bases each). The CDR3 is 14 residues long. V lost 4 bases and J lost 2, with 12 bases in between. From germline, CDR1 is MNHNS and CDR2 SASEGT. The CDR3 DNA reads TGTGCCAGCAGTGGCGGGGGACAGACCTACGAGCAGTACTTC. Protein sequence: CASSGGGQTYEQYF.

This clonotype was recorded many times. The chain has TRBV19 and TRBJ1-5; D not resolved. Trimming pared 3 bases from V and 4 bases from J, leaving 16 bases between. CDR3 length: 16 residues. Germline lookup yields CDR1 LNHDA and CDR2 SQIVND (reference sequence). The CDR3 DNA reads as TGTGCCAGTAGTATCGCGGCACGTCGGCCGAATCAGCCCCAGCATTTT. Protein sequence: CASSIAARRPNQPQHF.

The table lists this clonotype with a few counts. A much larger clone lies one base from this, so it may be a read error. CDR3 in DNA: TGTGCCAGCAGTTGGGCCTCCGGACCTAACACCGGGGAGCTGCTTTTT. It yields the protein CASSWASGPNTGELLF. The V and J genes are TRBV12-3 or TRBV12-4 and TRBJ2-2; perhaps TRBD2 as D (5 bases). The CDR3 consists of 16 residues.

This clonotype was counted ten times or more. The junction departs from germline at one end; a sequencing error may be responsible. The chain couples TRBV10-3 to TRBJ2-4; D assignment may be TRBD1 or TRBD2 (5 bases each). The CDR3 totals 19 residues. CDR1 is ENHRY, CDR2 SYGVKD, per germline. This CDR3 is CALLPGWDQSVLAKNIKYF. The CDR3 DNA is TGTGCCCTCCTTCCAGGGTGGGACCAGAGTGTGTTAGCCAAAAACATTAAGTACTTC.

This clonotype was seen a few times. This may be a read error: a much more frequent sequence differs by one nucleotide. The CDR3 DNA follows: TGCGCCAGCAGCTTTGAGGGAGCGGACCACTACGAGCAGTACTTC. It is translated as CASSFEGADHYEQYF. V usage is TRBV4-1 and J usage is TRBJ2-7, with D possibly being TRBD2 (5 bases). V lost 5 bases and J 3 bases, leaving 17 bases between the germline ends. This CDR3 contains 15 residues. CDR1 is MGHRA, CDR2 YSYEKL, per germline.

The chain joins TRBV3-1 to TRBJ2-7; 9 bases line up with TRBD1. CDR1 is LGHDT and CDR2 is YNNKEL in the germline V gene (reference sequence). The CDR3 loop spans 17 amino acids. V lost 2 bases and J lost 0; bases outside the gene matches: 8. CDR3 DNA: TGTGCCAGCAGCCAAACCCCCGGACAGGGGTCCTCCTACGAGCAGTACTTC. Its protein product is CASSQTPGQGSSYEQYF.

The J gene is TRBJ2-5, the V gene TRBV3-1; D is unclear. Germline V CDR1 and CDR2: LGHDT, YNNKEL (reference sequence). This CDR3 region has 17 residues. Trimming removed 1 base from V and 0 bases from J, with 15 bases in between. The CDR3 sequence: CASSQVMAGRNQETQYF. In nucleotides, the CDR3 is TGTGCCAGCAGCCAAGTGATGGCCGGGCGGAACCAAGAGACCCAGTACTTC.